One and the same sample provided the 27 T cell receptor beta chains below, sequenced in a study of blood T cell repertoires in COVID-19. Here immunoSEQ multiplex PCR was the method, and the copy in TCRdb shows in-frame clones only, minus some. The top ten clones hold approximately 0.9% of a sample with approximately 480,000 clones, roughly 89% of them seen once. Sequenced input: peripheral blood. All receptors derive from a man between 18 and 29 years old with COVID-19, enrolled during active disease.

CDR3 DNA: TGTGCCAGCAGCTTAAGTTATGGGACAGGGGTGTACGAGCAGTACTTC. As protein: CASSLSYGTGVYEQYF. The chain links TRBV7-8 to TRBJ2-7; 10 bases agree with TRBD1. The CDR3 totals 16 residues. Per the germline V gene, CDR1 is SGHVS and CDR2 is FQNEAQ. With 2 bases clipped from V and 4 bases from J, the junction kept 8 bases outside the gene matches.

The V gene is TRBV5-1, the J gene TRBJ2-1, with 8 bases aligning to TRBD2. CDR3 length: 15 amino acids. The germline V gene has CDR1 SGHRS and CDR2 YFSETQ. The J segment lost 4 bases and the V segment lost 4 bases, leaving 7 bases of the junction unmatched. The CDR3 region has the DNA TGCGCCAGCAGCGTCGCAGCGGGAGTGTACAATGAGCAGTTCTTC. Translating gives CASSVAAGVYNEQFF. Variable domain in full (rest from reference TRBV5-1 and TRBJ2-1): KAGVTQTPRYLIKTRGQQVTLSCSPISGHRSVSWYQQTPGQGLQFLFEYFSETQRNKGNFPGRFSGRQFSNSRSEMNVSTLELGDSALYLCASSVAAGVYNEQFFGPGTRLTVL.

This clone has just one count. The CDR3 reads CASSLAGTNSYEQYF. The CDR3, as DNA: TGTGCCAGCAGCTTGGCCGGGACAAACTCCTACGAGCAGTACTTC. The chain recombines TRBV5-5 with TRBJ2-7, with D perhaps matching TRBD1 (6 bases). V was cut by 0 bases and J by 0 bases, with 10 bases left in between. Germline CDR1 SGHKS, CDR2 YYEKEE (reference sequence). CDR3 length: 15 amino acids. Drawing the rest from reference TRBV5-5 and TRBJ2-7, the complete variable domain is DAGVTQSPTHLIKTRGQQVTLRCSPISGHKSVSWYQQVLGQGPQFIFQYYEKEERGRGNFPDRFSARQFPNYSSELNVNALLLGDSALYLCASSLAGTNSYEQYFGPGTRLTVT.

This clone has a single count. V usage is TRBV9 and J usage is TRBJ2-3; 10 nucleotides align to TRBD2. CDR1 is SGDLS, CDR2 YYNGEE, per germline. This CDR3 spans 16 amino acids. With V trimmed by 3 bases and J by 0 bases, 4 bases remained unmatched. The CDR3 region has the DNA TGTGCCAGCAGCGCTAGCGGGAGTAGGAGCACAGATACGCAGTATTTT. Amino acid sequence: CASSASGSRSTDTQYF.

Here the CDR3 reads CASSSYLPGTAVYGYTF. CDR3 coding DNA: TGTGCCAGCAGCTCGTACCTACCCGGGACAGCAGTCTATGGCTACACCTTC. The chain has TRBV14 and TRBJ1-2; 7 nucleotides agree with TRBD1. Germline V gene sequence: CDR1 SGHDN, CDR2 FVKESK. V trimming: 5 bases; J trimming: 4 bases; junction bases outside the gene matches: 16. The CDR3 has 17 residues.

The rearrangement links TRBV5-1 to TRBJ2-7; 11 nucleotides align to TRBD2. The V and J ends lost 4 bases and 4 bases, in that order; junction bases with no gene match: 7. Germline V gene sequence: CDR1 SGHRS, CDR2 YFSETQ. The CDR3 consists of 15 residues. CDR3 sequence reads: CASSPTSGSTYEQYF. Written as DNA, the CDR3 is TGCGCCAGCAGCCCCACTAGCGGGAGTACGTACGAGCAGTACTTC. Full variable domain (missing parts from reference TRBV5-1 and TRBJ2-7): KAGVTQTPRYLIKTRGQQVTLSCSPISGHRSVSWYQQTPGQGLQFLFEYFSETQRNKGNFPGRFSGRQFSNSRSEMNVSTLELGDSALYLCASSPTSGSTYEQYFGPGTRLTVT.

This clone turned up a few times. The CDR3 region has the DNA TGTGCCAGCATCACTCCCAGACCGGGGGGGGATGAGCAGTTCTTC. Amino acids: CASITPRPGGDEQFF. V usage is TRBV25-1 and J usage is TRBJ2-1, with TRBD2 matching over 8 bases. J was trimmed by 8 bases and V by 7 bases; bases with no gene match: 13. The V gene's germline CDR1 is MGHDK and CDR2 SYGVNS. The CDR3 is 15 amino acids. Variable domain in full (rest from reference TRBV25-1 and TRBJ2-1): EADIYQTPRYLVIGTGKKITLECSQTMGHDKMYWYQQDPGMELHLIHYSYGVNSTEKGDLSSESTVSRIRTEHFPLTLESARPSHTSQYLCASITPRPGGDEQFFGPGTRLTVL.

The J gene is TRBJ2-3, the V gene TRBV6-5, with TRBD2 identical over 9 bases. The V gene end was trimmed by 4 bases and the J gene end by 1 base; junction bases not matched to a gene: 3. From germline, CDR1 is MNHEY and CDR2 SVGAGI. The CDR3 has 15 amino acids. DNA for the CDR3: TGTGCCAGCAGTTTGACTAGCGGCCGCACAGATACGCAGTATTTT. This encodes CASSLTSGRTDTQYF.

The genes are TRBV24-1 and TRBJ2-7; D is unclear. V lost 4 bases, J lost 8 bases, and 14 bases lay in between. Germline-derived CDR1 and CDR2 are KGHDR and SFDVKD. The CDR3 consists of 13 residues. DNA for the CDR3: TGTGCCACCAGTGACCCACTGAGTTCCAAGCAGTACTTC. It is translated as CATSDPLSSKQYF.

The gene calls are TRBV7-6 and TRBJ2-1; TRBD2 is a possible D gene (5 bases). V was clipped by 5 bases and J by 2 bases, with 16 bases between them. Germline V lookup: CDR1 SGHVS, CDR2 FNYEAQ. The CDR3 loop spans 16 amino acids. The CDR3 region has the DNA TGTGCCAGCAGCCGGGGTCCCACCTACACCTACAATGAGCAGTTCTTC. This sequence encodes CASSRGPTYTYNEQFF. The variable domain in full, completed from reference TRBV7-6 and TRBJ2-1, reads GAGVSQSPRYKVTKRGQDVALRCDPISGHVSLYWYRQALGQGPEFLTYFNYEAQQDKSGLPNDRFSAERPEGSISTLTIQRTEQRDSAMYRCASSRGPTYTYNEQFFGPGTRLTVL.

Details on this clone: This same CDR3 is encoded by further DNA sequences in the sample. This sequence joins TRBV4-1 and TRBJ2-7; a possible D gene is TRBD2 (5 bases). Germline CDR1 and CDR2: MGHRA and YSYEKL. CDR3 size: 15 residues. Deletions cut 0 bases from V and 2 bases from J, with 11 bases between. The CDR3 DNA reads as TGCGCCAGCAGCCAAGATGCTACGGGAACCTACGAGCAGTACTTC. It translates to CASSQDATGTYEQYF.

The chain uses TRBV19 and TRBJ1-1; 7 bases are shared with TRBD1. The V gene's germline CDR1 is LNHDA and CDR2 SQIVND (reference sequence). V gave up 2 bases and J gave up 1 base; unmatched junction bases: 4. The CDR3 totals 15 residues. The CDR3 coding sequence is TGTGCCAGTAGTATATCGGGACAGTCGAACACTGAAGCTTTCTTT. Its translation: CASSISGQSNTEAFF.

The V gene is TRBV1, the J gene TRBJ2-2; the listed D gene, TRBD2, was not tested against the DNA. TRBV1 is reported as a pseudogene. CDR3 size: 16 residues. The DNA for the CDR3 is TGCACCAGCAGCCGACTAGCGGGGGGGAACACCGGGGAGCTGTTTTTT. Its translation: CTSSRLAGGNTGELFF.

This sequence joins TRBV6-5 and TRBJ1-1; TRBD1 agrees at 10 bases. The CDR3 consists of 16 residues. The junction had 8 bases not matched to a gene; V was cut back by 2 bases and J by 5 bases. The V gene's germline CDR1 is MNHEY and CDR2 SVGAGI. CDR3 loop: CASSYGQGVVRTEAFF. CDR3 nucleotide sequence: TGTGCCAGCAGTTACGGACAGGGGGTCGTTAGGACTGAAGCTTTCTTT.

The chain recombines TRBV3-1 (or the pseudogene TRBV3-2) with TRBJ2-7, with a possible D match to TRBD1 (6 bases). The CDR3 is 13 amino acids. Germline loops: CDR1 LGHDT, CDR2 YNNKEL (reference sequence). V was pared by 3 bases and J by 2 bases, with 8 bases between. The CDR3 sequence is CASSQDSTYEQYF. The CDR3 DNA follows: TGTGCCAGCAGCCAGGACAGCACCTACGAGCAGTACTTC.

This chain connects TRBV7-9 to TRBJ2-2, with D possibly being TRBD1 (5 bases). The CDR3 is 14 amino acids. V was clipped by 3 bases and J by 6 bases, with 11 bases between them. CDR1 is SEHNR, CDR2 FQNEAQ, per germline (reference sequence). This CDR3 reads CASSFGQGAGELFF. CDR3 DNA: TGTGCCAGCAGCTTCGGGCAGGGCGCCGGGGAGCTGTTTTTT.

The chain couples TRBV24-1 to TRBJ2-1, with 8 bases matching TRBD1. The V segment lost 4 bases and the J segment 4 bases; nucleotides outside the gene matches: 11. The CDR3 is 17 amino acids. Germline V gene lookup returns CDR1 KGHDR and CDR2 SFDVKD. Here the CDR3 reads CATSDPSTGTGYNEQFF. CDR3 DNA: TGTGCCACCAGTGACCCATCAACCGGGACAGGTTACAATGAGCAGTTCTTC.

This clone appeared a single time. The chain links TRBV11-2 to TRBJ2-2; a weak D match, TRBD1 (5 bases). The CDR3 has 12 amino acids. The V and J ends lost 6 bases and 4 bases respectively, with 6 bases between them. Germline V CDR1 and CDR2: SGHAT, FQNNGV. CDR3 loop: CASSTGTGELFF. The CDR3 nucleotides are TGTGCCAGCAGTACAGGCACCGGGGAGCTGTTTTTT.

The chain couples TRBV7-9 to TRBJ1-1; weak D call: TRBD1 (5 bases). This CDR3 is built from 15 residues. V gave up 5 bases and J gave up 5 bases, with 18 bases separating them. CDR1 and CDR2 (germline): SEHNR, FQNEAQ (reference sequence). The DNA for the CDR3 is TGTGCCAGCAGCGCAGGGATGGGGCCGCCGACTGAAGCTTTCTTT. This gives the protein CASSAGMGPPTEAFF.

This clone was seen only a few times. The V gene is TRBV6-5, the J gene TRBJ2-2; TRBD1 matches 8 bases. Germline V lookup: CDR1 MNHEY, CDR2 SVGAGI. J was trimmed by 4 bases and V by 6 bases; bases with no gene match: 1. The CDR3 has 13 residues. CDR3 protein: CASRDRATGELFF. The CDR3 nucleotides are TGTGCCAGCAGGGACAGGGCCACCGGGGAGCTGTTTTTT.

The genes are TRBV5-1 and TRBJ1-1; 9 nucleotides line up with TRBD1. CDR1 is SGHRS and CDR2 is YFSETQ in the germline V gene. The J segment lost 0 bases and the V segment lost 2 bases, leaving 2 bases of the junction unmatched. This CDR3 is 15 amino acids long. The CDR3 region is CASSLTGGLNTEAFF. The CDR3 DNA reads as TGCGCCAGCAGCTTAACAGGGGGCTTGAACACTGAAGCTTTCTTT. Full variable domain (rest looked up from reference TRBV5-1 and TRBJ1-1): KAGVTQTPRYLIKTRGQQVTLSCSPISGHRSVSWYQQTPGQGLQFLFEYFSETQRNKGNFPGRFSGRQFSNSRSEMNVSTLELGDSALYLCASSLTGGLNTEAFFGQGTRLTVV.

This chain links TRBV19 with TRBJ1-3; no definite D call. The CDR3 sequence is 13 residues long. Germline V gene lookup returns CDR1 LNHDA and CDR2 SQIVND (reference sequence). Trimming shortened V by 10 bases and J by 1 base, and 11 bases separated the two germline ends. This chain's CDR3 is CATRGGSGNTIYF. CDR3 DNA: TGTGCCACCCGAGGAGGGTCTGGAAACACCATATATTTT.

The chain uses TRBV9 and TRBJ1-4; D unclear. The CDR3 sequence is 13 residues long. Trimming stripped 0 bases from V and 6 bases from J, with 6 bases between. Germline assignment: CDR1 SGDLS and CDR2 YYNGEE. CDR3 protein: CASSVGDDEKLFF. As DNA, the CDR3 is TGTGCCAGCAGCGTAGGCGATGATGAAAAACTGTTTTTT. Based on the CDR3 plus reference TRBV9 and TRBJ1-4, the full variable domain is DSGVTQTPKHLITATGQRVTLRCSPRSGDLSVYWYQQSLDQGLQFLIQYYNGEERAKGNILERFSAQQFPDLHSELNLSSLELGDSALYFCASSVGDDEKLFFGSGTQLSVL.

The V gene is TRBV4-1, the J gene TRBJ2-7; 8 nucleotides match TRBD2. The germline gives CDR1 MGHRA, CDR2 YSYEKL. The CDR3 loop spans 16 amino acids. Unmatched junction bases numbered 9, after V lost 4 bases and J lost 1 base. Here the CDR3 reads CASSLSTSGTSYEQYF. DNA for the CDR3: TGCGCCAGCAGCCTCTCTACTAGCGGTACTTCCTACGAGCAGTACTTC.

The V and J genes are TRBV24-1 and TRBJ2-1; 7 bases match TRBD2. The CDR3 sequence is 15 residues long. The germline CDR1 and CDR2 sequences are KGHDR and SFDVKD. V lost 5 bases to trimming and J lost 4 bases; unmatched junction nucleotides: 7. CDR3 nucleotide sequence: TGTGCCACCAGTGTGGGGGGGACCGGATACAATGAGCAGTTCTTC. This encodes CATSVGGTGYNEQFF.

The rearrangement joins TRBV7-3 to TRBJ2-2, with D uncertain. This CDR3 contains 15 residues. V was trimmed by 3 bases and J by 4 bases, leaving 12 bases between them. Germline CDR1 and CDR2: SGHTA and FQGTGA. The CDR3 nucleotides are TGTGCCAGCAGCTTGGGCCAGCTGGGCACCGGGGAGCTGTTTTTT. Its protein is CASSLGQLGTGELFF.

On this clone: Other DNA sequences in the same sample also yield this CDR3. The chain combines TRBV6-1 with TRBJ1-1, with 7 bases lining up with TRBD1. Looked up from germline, CDR1 is MNHNS and CDR2 is SASEGT. Trimming removed 0 bases from V and 5 bases from J; junction bases left unmatched: 6. CDR3 length: 15 amino acids. The CDR3 nucleotides are TGTGCCAGCAGTGAAGCGGAGGGGGCAAGTACTGAAGCTTTCTTT. Amino acid sequence: CASSEAEGASTEAFF.